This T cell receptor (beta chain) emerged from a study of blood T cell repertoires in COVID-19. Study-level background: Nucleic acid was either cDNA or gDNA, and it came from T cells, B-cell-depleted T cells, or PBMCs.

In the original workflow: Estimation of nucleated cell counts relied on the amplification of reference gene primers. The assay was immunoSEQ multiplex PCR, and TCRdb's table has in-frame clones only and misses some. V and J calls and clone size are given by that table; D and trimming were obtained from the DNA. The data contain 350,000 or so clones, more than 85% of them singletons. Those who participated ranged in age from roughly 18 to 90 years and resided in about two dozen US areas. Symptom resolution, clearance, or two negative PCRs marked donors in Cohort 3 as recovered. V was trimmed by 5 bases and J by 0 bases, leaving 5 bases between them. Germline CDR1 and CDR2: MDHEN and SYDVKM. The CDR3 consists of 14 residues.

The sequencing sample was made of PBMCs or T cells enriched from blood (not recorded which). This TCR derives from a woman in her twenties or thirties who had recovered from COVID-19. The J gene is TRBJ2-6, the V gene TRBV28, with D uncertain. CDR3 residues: CASSPNSGANVLTF. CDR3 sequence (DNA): TGTGCCAGCAGTCCTAACTCTGGGGCCAACGTCCTGACTTTC. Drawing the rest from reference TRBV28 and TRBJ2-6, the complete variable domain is DVKVTQSSRYLVKRTGEKVFLECVQDMDHENMFWYRQDPGLGLRLIYFSYDVKMKEKGDIPEGYSVSREKKERFSLILESASTNQTSMYLCASSPNSGANVLTFGAGSRLTVL.